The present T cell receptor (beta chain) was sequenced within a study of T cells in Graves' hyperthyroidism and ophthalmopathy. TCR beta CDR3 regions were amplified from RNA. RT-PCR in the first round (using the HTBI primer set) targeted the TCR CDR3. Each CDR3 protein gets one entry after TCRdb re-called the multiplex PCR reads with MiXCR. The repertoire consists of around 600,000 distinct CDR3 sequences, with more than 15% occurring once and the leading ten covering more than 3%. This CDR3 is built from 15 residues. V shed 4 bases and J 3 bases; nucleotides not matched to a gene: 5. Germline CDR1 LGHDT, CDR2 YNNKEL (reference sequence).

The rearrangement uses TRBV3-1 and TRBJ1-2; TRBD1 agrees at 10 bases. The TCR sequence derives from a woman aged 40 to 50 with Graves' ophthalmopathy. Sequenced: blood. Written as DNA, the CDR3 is TGTGCCAGCAGCCGTGACAGGGGGCAGTACTATGGCTACACCTTC. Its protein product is CASSRDRGQYYGYTF.